This entry concerns a single TCR beta chain. Its cognate antigen is unknown. This sample is part of a study of OX40 agonist ivuxolimab in advanced cancers. Study-level information: Dosing consisted of intravenous ivuxolimab at 0.01 to 10 mg/kg every 2 weeks. Three patients had partial responses: one hepatocellular carcinoma, two cutaneous melanoma.

Data came from immunoSEQ multiplex PCR; TCRdb stores just in-frame clones and leaves some out. In the table there are approximately 30,000 clones, about 90% of which are singletons. General study findings and limits: The mean number of expanded clones was higher in CD8+ T cells than in CD4+. Within 6 weeks, CD4+ and CD8+ blood T cells expanded clonally at 0.1 to 3.0 mg/kg.

The V gene's germline CDR1 is SGHNT and CDR2 YYREEE (reference sequence). The CDR3 contains 14 residues. The V gene lost 0 bases and the J gene lost 4 bases, with 9 bases spanning the gap. The receptor's source is an adult with an advanced solid tumor such as melanoma, head and neck, liver or kidney cancer. This chain connects TRBV5-4 to TRBJ2-3; perhaps D is TRBD1 or TRBD2 (5 bases each). This specimen consisted of CD4+ or CD8+ T cells sorted from blood, obtained in a trial of the OX40 agonist ivuxolimab. In DNA form, the CDR3 reads TGTGCCAGCAGCTTGGAGAGGGACGCAGATACGCAGTATTTT. It yields the protein CASSLERDADTQYF.